This TCR beta chain was recorded in a study of blood T cells in healthy people across ages (dated by TCRdb to the mid-2010s). Regarding the research as a whole: In model experiments, roughly one uniquely barcoded TCR beta cDNA molecule per two T cells was captured by template switching. To track age-related changes in TCR beta repertoire diversity, the study relied on deep sequencing normalized with unique cDNA molecular identifiers. Four age groups were formed from the donors: young (average approximately 16 years), middle-aged (around 40), aged (over 55) and long-lived (around 82). To avoid experimental bias, donors of different ages were randomly spread across the sequencing lanes. The study analyzed two additional independent replicas of 1 million unique cDNA reads from the same blood draw for two donors, one aged 18 to 30 and one aged 80 or older. The study at large found these results: Because the CMV infection status of the donors was unknown, age-related changes in expanded clonotypes may potentially have been confounded. Compared with the aged group, the long-lived group had more naive CD4+ T cells, fewer expanded clones and increased TCR diversity, suggesting age selection. Total diversity estimates from one million sequenced T cells were considered lower bounds and underestimates. There was a strong correlation between observed TCR beta diversity and the percentage of naive T cells measured by flow cytometry. Conclusive comparison of naive and antigen-experienced compartments was prevented by the profiling of bulk unsorted PBMCs. Observed TCR beta diversity per million T cells fell roughly linearly with age, and a significant reduction was already apparent by age roughly 40.

Libraries were prepared through 5' RACE. These reads were obtained on an Illumina HiSeq 2500. The second PCR ran for roughly 7 to 12 cycles and used a J-beta primer mix along with a sample-barcoded 5' primer. A unique molecular identifier was introduced onto each TCR beta cDNA molecule by a template-switch 5' adaptor carrying 12 random nucleotides. At least 2.5 million CDR3-containing paired-end reads were obtained from each sample. First-strand cDNA synthesis was performed from all RNA using the Mint cDNA synthesis kit, with priming by a TRBC-specific oligonucleotide. After uracil-DNA glycosylase treatment, a first 18-cycle PCR used universal primers M1SS and BC2_uni_R on all cDNA. The published analysis was carried out like this. For normalization, 1 million high-quality reads were randomly selected from each sample, with every read carrying a distinct molecular identifier. Reads with shared molecular identifiers were discarded instead of being binned into consensus sequences. MiTCR, set to a Q25 quality threshold and the strictest error-elimination algorithm, was used for CDR3 identification, clonotype clustering and error correction. A nonparametric unseen species model with Euler transformation was used to estimate a lower bound on total TCR beta diversity. TCRdb itself trimmed the public reads at Q25 with fastp, ran MiXCR and retained productive beta chains. Each entry merges the rows of one CDR3 protein and shows their most common DNA and genes. The V and J calls, along with clone size, are taken from TCRdb and not from the paper's own processing. This sample is represented by 1.5 million to 2 million distinct CDR3 sequences; less than 50% of them were singletons. The ten largest clonotypes hold 2.1% of the sample.

In regard to this clonotype: Its cognate antigen has yet to be identified. Per-nucleotide qualities are absent, and no much larger clonotype sits a single base away.

The donors were 40 or so Caucasian individuals from Russia, aged about 6 to 95 years, who were systemically healthy. Each donor gave around 9 milliliters of peripheral blood, collected into EDTA-treated Vacutainer tubes. Ficoll-Paque density-gradient centrifugation was used to isolate PBMCs, with at least 6 million obtained per sample. Trizol reagent was used to extract total RNA from PBMCs, with at least 5.5 micrograms per sample. The percentages of naive CD45RAhigh/CD27high T cells were determined by flow cytometry on a PBMC aliquot from every donor. Deletion took 4 bases off V and 1 base off J, with a span of 14 bases between the germline ends. CDR1 SGHRS and CDR2 YFSETQ are derived from the germline V gene. The CDR3 covers 15 residues, taking in both the cysteine and the phenylalanine. The only DNA kept is the CDR3, 45 bases in frame from the first base.

The sample was blood. This sequence originates from a woman aged 35 to 49 in good health. The chain is made from TRBV5-1 and TRBJ1-1, and perhaps TRBD1 as D gene, on 6 matching bases. The DNA reads as follows: TGCGCCAGCAGCGCGTGGACAGCCAAGAACACTGAAGCTTTCTTT. This encodes CASSAWTAKNTEAFF.